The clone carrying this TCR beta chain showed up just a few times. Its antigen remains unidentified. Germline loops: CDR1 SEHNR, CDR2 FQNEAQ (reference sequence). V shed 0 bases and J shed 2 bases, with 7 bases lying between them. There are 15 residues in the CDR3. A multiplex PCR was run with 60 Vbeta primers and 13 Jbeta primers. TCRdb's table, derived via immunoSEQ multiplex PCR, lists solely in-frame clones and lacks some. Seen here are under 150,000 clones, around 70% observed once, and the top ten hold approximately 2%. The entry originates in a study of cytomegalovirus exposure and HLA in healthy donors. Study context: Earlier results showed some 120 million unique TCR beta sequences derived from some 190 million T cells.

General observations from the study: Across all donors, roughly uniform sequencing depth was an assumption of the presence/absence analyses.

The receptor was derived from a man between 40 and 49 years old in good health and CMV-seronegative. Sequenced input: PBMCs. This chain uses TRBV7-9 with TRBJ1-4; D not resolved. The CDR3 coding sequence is TGTGCCAGCAGCTTAGCCTCGGGGACTAATGAAAAACTGTTTTTT. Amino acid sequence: CASSLASGTNEKLFF.